This TCR beta chain is drawn from a study of human T cells and chemical hapten exposure. In the study overall: Patients got weekly scalp diphenylcyclopropenone doses over the roughly 24-week study.

In the authors' workflow: Sampled TCR counts reached a median of approximately 100,000 per sample, with values ranging from roughly 20,000 to 700,000. TCRdb itself ran the RACE reads through MiXCR, one entry per CDR3 protein. TCRdb assigned the V and J calls; the authors' analysis was not used. The sample lists 74,000 or so distinct CDR3 sequences; under 13% were seen once. Study-level findings and limits: No shift was seen in TCRs above 1 in 1000 frequency with DPC sensitization. While controls formed fewer of them, expanded TCRs formed significantly more large CDR3 similarity clusters.

The time point: patch test 1, 2 weeks after DPC sensitization. Indicated treatment: therapeutic diphenylcyclopropenone sensitization with weekly scalp DPC. Concerning this clonotype: Its antigen remains unknown.

The starting material was whole blood, obtained in connection with sensitization to the hapten diphenylcyclopropenone (DPC). The sequence came from a woman aged 45-65 years with alopecia areata. Some clones in this sample may be carry-over from other donors' samples.

The CDR3 sequence is CASSVAASGRADQETQYF. CDR3 nucleotides: TGTGCCAGCAGCGTAGCGGCTAGCGGGAGGGCCGACCAAGAGACCCAGTACTTC. V gene TRBV9 combines with J gene TRBJ2-5; 12 bases match TRBD2. Germline loops: CDR1 SGDLS, CDR2 YYNGEE. This CDR3 has 18 amino acids. With V trimmed by 0 bases and J by 0 bases, 6 bases remained unmatched.